Below are 6 T cell receptor beta chains sequenced from a single sample in a study of beta chain features in type 1 diabetes (dated by TCRdb to between 2018 and 2020). Library generation was performed with the immunoSEQ multiplex PCR assay. The entire isolated RNA was reverse transcribed using the High Capacity cDNA Reverse Transcription Kit, and thus expressed TCRB transcripts were sequenced. Held by TCRdb, this immuneACCESS table contains in-frame sequences only and omits some clones. Under half of the omission traces to an unresolved V gene where checked; the cause of the rest is unknown. The sample includes 350,000 to 450,000 clones, with approximately 15% observed a single time. Of the sample, roughly 0.017% falls within the top ten clones. The specimen sequenced was naive CD4+ T cells from blood. Reading the label with the study, this specimen's cell subset or site is: true naive CD4+ T cells. These receptors were collected from a woman under 30 in good health.

The chain couples TRBV18 to TRBJ2-7, with 11 bases that match TRBD2. CDR1 and CDR2 (germline): KGHSH, LQKENI. This CDR3 contains 15 residues. V lost 2 bases to trimming and J lost 4 bases; unmatched junction nucleotides: 4. The CDR3 loop is CASSPRLAGLYEQYF. The CDR3 coding sequence is TGTGCCAGCTCACCAAGACTAGCGGGATTGTACGAGCAGTACTTC.

This clone was seen only a few times. The rearrangement links TRBV30 to TRBJ1-4; D perhaps matches TRBD1 (5 bases). V lost 3 bases and J 11 bases, leaving 22 bases between the germline ends. Germline values: CDR1 GTSNPN, CDR2 SVGIG (reference sequence). The length of the CDR3 is 15 residues. The CDR3 coding sequence is TGTGCCTGGAGCGGGGGTGACAGTCTAATGAGGAAACTGTTTTTT. It specifies CAWSGGDSLMRKLFF.

A few counts support this clone. J is TRBJ1-2 and V is TRBV9; D is uncertain. Looked up from germline, CDR1 is SGDLS and CDR2 is YYNGEE. The CDR3 is made up of 15 amino acids. V was shortened by 0 bases and J by 3 bases, with 12 bases between the two germline ends. The CDR3 DNA reads TGTGCCAGCAGCGTAGTAGCCGAGCCCTACTATGGCTACACCTTC. Its protein is CASSVVAEPYYGYTF.

In this sample, this clone turned up a few times. V gene TRBV6-6 combines with J gene TRBJ2-7; D not resolved. V was cut by 0 bases and J by 2 bases, with 8 bases left in between. CDR1 and CDR2 (germline): MNHNY, SVGAGI (reference sequence). The CDR3 totals 14 residues. The CDR3 is CASSYSSGPYEQYF. CDR3 sequence (DNA): TGTGCCAGCAGTTACTCCTCAGGTCCCTACGAGCAGTACTTC.

The gene calls are TRBV30 and TRBJ2-1; 7 nucleotides align to TRBD1. The CDR3 is 14 amino acids. In germline, CDR1 is GTSNPN, CDR2 SVGIG (reference sequence). V trimming: 4 bases; J trimming: 6 bases; junction bases outside the gene matches: 9. DNA for the CDR3: TGTGCCTGGACAGGGGGTTCGTTGGGCAATGAGCAGTTCTTC. Translated, it gives CAWTGGSLGNEQFF. Looking up the rest from reference TRBV30 and TRBJ2-1 gives the full variable domain: SQTIHQWPATLVQPVGSPLSLECTVEGTSNPNLYWYRQAAGRGLQLLFYSVGIGQISSEVPQNLSASRPQDRQFILSSKKLLLSDSGFYLCAWTGGSLGNEQFFGPGTRLTVL.

This clone was detected a few times. Other DNA sequences in this specimen translate into the identical CDR3. The chain has TRBV5-1 and TRBJ2-1, with 7 bases matching TRBD2. Germline V gene sequence: CDR1 SGHRS, CDR2 YFSETQ. Trimming cost V 0 bases and J 5 bases; bases outside gene matches: 2. There are 14 residues in the CDR3. CDR3 in amino acids: CASSLGDYNNEQFF. The CDR3 DNA follows: TGCGCCAGCAGCTTGGGGGACTATAACAATGAGCAGTTCTTC. Supplemented by reference TRBV5-1 and TRBJ2-1, the full variable domain reads KAGVTQTPRYLIKTRGQQVTLSCSPISGHRSVSWYQQTPGQGLQFLFEYFSETQRNKGNFPGRFSGRQFSNSRSEMNVSTLELGDSALYLCASSLGDYNNEQFFGPGTRLTVL.